This T cell receptor (beta chain) was obtained from a study of shared clonotypes between healthy human individuals. The donors were adults (healthy and HIV-negative) with no recent acute infections or vaccinations. Deep-level assay runs were performed. Data came from immunoSEQ multiplex PCR; TCRdb stores just in-frame clones and leaves some out. The sample consists of hundreds of thousands of clones, around nine tenths of them appearing once. V shed 3 bases, J shed 2 bases, and the junction held 10 bases outside the gene matches. Germline CDR1 and CDR2: SGHAT and FQNNGV. This CDR3 has 17 amino acids. The V call is TRBV11-2, the J call TRBJ2-3; 8 bases fit TRBD1. This clonotype was sampled from a man younger than 35 in good health. The specimen sequenced was memory CD8+ T cells sorted from blood. The subset was: CD45RO+ cells pooled with CCR7-negative TemRA cells. Here the CDR3 reads CASSFDRGFPFTDTQYF. In nucleotides, the CDR3 is TGTGCCAGCAGCTTCGACAGGGGCTTCCCTTTCACAGATACGCAGTATTTT.